This is a list of T cell receptor beta chains from one sample in a study of cytomegalovirus exposure and HLA in healthy donors. Profiled with immunoSEQ multiplex PCR; TCRdb holds only in-frame clones, not every one. The sample has 190,000 or so clones, roughly 80% seen once; the top ten hold roughly 1.5%. Material for sequencing was PBMCs. These TCRs come from a man aged 45 to 65 in good health and CMV-seronegative. Both conserved end residues are part of each CDR3. Each record gives: CDR3 protein, CDR3 DNA, CDR3 length, D gene, V gene, clone size, J gene. D genes are given only for firm matches. Clone size is given for some rows only: seen once, a few or many times, or a class if the clone is expanded.

CDR3 protein: CASSLVGLAGLGEQYF
CDR3 DNA: TGTGCCAGCAGCTTGGTAGGGCTAGCGGGATTGGGAGAGCAGTACTTC
CDR3 length: 16
D gene: TRBD2
V gene: TRBV5-6
clone size: -
J gene: TRBJ2-7

CDR3 protein: CASSIGLAGGVEQFF
CDR3 DNA: TGTGCCAGTAGTATTGGGCTAGCGGGAGGGGTTGAGCAGTTCTTC
CDR3 length: 15
D gene: TRBD2
V gene: TRBV19
clone size: once
J gene: TRBJ2-1

CDR3 protein: CASSFRGEKLFF
CDR3 DNA: TGTGCCAGCAGTTTCCGGGGAGAAAAACTGTTTTTT
CDR3 length: 12
D gene: -
V gene: TRBV28
clone size: few
J gene: TRBJ1-4

CDR3 protein: CASSFTGGETQYF
CDR3 DNA: TGCGCCAGCAGCTTCACAGGGGGGGAGACCCAGTACTTC
CDR3 length: 13
D gene: TRBD1
V gene: TRBV5-1
clone size: few
J gene: TRBJ2-5

CDR3 protein: CASSPLTGAGYEQYF
CDR3 DNA: TGTGCCAGCAGTCCCCTTACAGGGGCGGGTTACGAGCAGTACTTC
CDR3 length: 15
D gene: TRBD1
V gene: TRBV6-5
clone size: few
J gene: TRBJ2-7

CDR3 protein: CASSVQGSGANVLTF
CDR3 DNA: TGTGCCAGCAGCGTCCAGGGCTCTGGGGCCAACGTCCTGACTTTC
CDR3 length: 15
D gene: -
V gene: TRBV9
clone size: -
J gene: TRBJ2-6

CDR3 protein: CASSLEAGRNQPQHF
CDR3 DNA: TGTGCCAGCAGCTTAGAGGCAGGCCGTAATCAGCCCCAGCATTTT
CDR3 length: 15
D gene: -
V gene: TRBV7-9
clone size: -
J gene: TRBJ1-5

CDR3 protein: CASSEFGAMGLTDTQYF
CDR3 DNA: TGTGCCAGCAGTGAATTTGGGGCCATGGGGCTCACAGATACGCAGTATTTT
CDR3 length: 17
D gene: -
V gene: TRBV6-1
clone size: -
J gene: TRBJ2-3

CDR3 protein: CASSLSGHLNTEAFF
CDR3 DNA: TGTGCCAGCTCATTATCGGGACACCTGAACACTGAAGCTTTCTTT
CDR3 length: 15
D gene: -
V gene: TRBV18
clone size: -
J gene: TRBJ1-1

CDR3 protein: CASSQEMPPSGTEAFF
CDR3 DNA: TGCGCCAGCAGCCAAGAAATGCCCCCCTCGGGCACTGAAGCTTTCTTT
CDR3 length: 16
D gene: -
V gene: TRBV4-3
clone size: few
J gene: TRBJ1-1

CDR3 protein: CASSSDRGLTDTQYF
CDR3 DNA: TGTGCCAGCAGTTCGGACAGGGGGCTGACAGATACGCAGTATTTT
CDR3 length: 15
D gene: TRBD1
V gene: TRBV6-5
clone size: -
J gene: TRBJ2-3

CDR3 protein: CASSHHRGRGLEQPQHF
CDR3 DNA: TGCGCCAGCAGCCATCATCGGGGCAGGGGCCTAGAGCAGCCCCAGCATTTT
CDR3 length: 17
D gene: -
V gene: TRBV4-1
clone size: -
J gene: TRBJ1-5

CDR3 protein: CASSLHGYEQYF
CDR3 DNA: TGCGCCAGCAGCTTACACGGGTACGAGCAGTACTTC
CDR3 length: 12
D gene: -
V gene: TRBV5-1
clone size: -
J gene: TRBJ2-7

CDR3 protein: CASSQVGTGSGANVLTF
CDR3 DNA: TGCGCCAGCAGCCAAGTAGGGACAGGCTCTGGGGCCAACGTCCTGACTTTC
CDR3 length: 17
D gene: TRBD1
V gene: TRBV4-3
clone size: few
J gene: TRBJ2-6

CDR3 protein: CASSQSETGIYEQYF
CDR3 DNA: TGTGCCAGCAGCCAGTCCGAGACAGGAATCTACGAGCAGTACTTC
CDR3 length: 15
D gene: -
V gene: TRBV7-2
clone size: -
J gene: TRBJ2-7

CDR3 protein: CASSLSSGRAENEQFF
CDR3 DNA: TGTGCCAGCAGCTTAAGTAGCGGGAGGGCGGAGAATGAGCAGTTCTTC
CDR3 length: 16
D gene: TRBD2
V gene: TRBV7-3
clone size: -
J gene: TRBJ2-1

CDR3 protein: CASSEAGNYGYTF
CDR3 DNA: TGTGCCAGCAGTGAAGCCGGTAACTATGGCTACACCTTC
CDR3 length: 13
D gene: -
V gene: TRBV2
clone size: -
J gene: TRBJ1-2

CDR3 protein: CASRRHQGTEAFF
CDR3 DNA: TGTGCCAGCCGGCGGCACCAGGGCACTGAAGCTTTCTTT
CDR3 length: 13
D gene: -
V gene: TRBV6-1
clone size: -
J gene: TRBJ1-1

CDR3 protein: CASSPGGNVETQYF
CDR3 DNA: TGTGCCAGCAGTCCGGGGGGAAATGTAGAGACCCAGTACTTC
CDR3 length: 14
D gene: TRBD2
V gene: TRBV28
clone size: once
J gene: TRBJ2-5

CDR3 protein: CASSVRREKLFF
CDR3 DNA: TGTGCCAGCAGTGTCCGGAGGGAAAAACTGTTTTTT
CDR3 length: 12
D gene: -
V gene: TRBV6-1
clone size: -
J gene: TRBJ1-4

CDR3 protein: CASSSLAGGNSEQYF
CDR3 DNA: TGTGCCAGCAGCTCTCTAGCGGGAGGGAATTCCGAGCAGTACTTC
CDR3 length: 15
D gene: TRBD2
V gene: TRBV6-1
clone size: few
J gene: TRBJ2-7

CDR3 protein: CASSLEGGIGTQYF
CDR3 DNA: TGTGCCAGCAGCTTAGAGGGGGGGATCGGGACCCAGTACTTC
CDR3 length: 14
D gene: -
V gene: TRBV7-9
clone size: few
J gene: TRBJ2-5

CDR3 protein: CASSLQENEQFF
CDR3 DNA: TGCGCCAGCAGCTTACAGGAGAATGAGCAGTTCTTC
CDR3 length: 12
D gene: -
V gene: TRBV5-1
clone size: -
J gene: TRBJ2-1

CDR3 protein: CASKRRERGTGELFF
CDR3 DNA: TGTGCCAGCAAGAGGCGGGAGAGGGGCACCGGGGAGCTGTTTTTT
CDR3 length: 15
D gene: TRBD2
V gene: TRBV28
clone size: -
J gene: TRBJ2-2

CDR3 protein: CACHVAGIYNEQFF
CDR3 DNA: TGTGCCTGCCACGTAGCGGGGATCTACAATGAGCAGTTCTTC
CDR3 length: 14
D gene: TRBD2
V gene: TRBV6-6
clone size: -
J gene: TRBJ2-1

CDR3 protein: CASSSGTGLSYEQYF
CDR3 DNA: TGTGCCAGTAGCTCCGGGACAGGGCTCTCCTACGAGCAGTACTTC
CDR3 length: 15
D gene: TRBD1
V gene: TRBV19
clone size: few
J gene: TRBJ2-7

CDR3 protein: CASSWGGGGNIQYF
CDR3 DNA: TGTGCCAGCAGCTGGGGTGGCGGAGGGAACATTCAGTACTTC
CDR3 length: 14
D gene: -
V gene: TRBV13
clone size: -
J gene: TRBJ2-4

CDR3 protein: CASSIRTGEGGELFF
CDR3 DNA: TGCGCCAGCAGCATTCGGACAGGGGAGGGCGGGGAGCTGTTTTTT
CDR3 length: 15
D gene: TRBD1
V gene: TRBV5-1
clone size: -
J gene: TRBJ2-2

CDR3 protein: CASSLVVSGGAGELFF
CDR3 DNA: TGTGCCAGCAGCTTAGTGGTCAGCGGGGGGGCCGGGGAGCTGTTTTTT
CDR3 length: 16
D gene: TRBD2
V gene: TRBV7-2
clone size: -
J gene: TRBJ2-2

CDR3 protein: CASSQDLAGRSSGNTIYF
CDR3 DNA: TGCGCCAGCAGCCAAGATTTGGCAGGTAGAAGCTCTGGAAACACCATATATTTT
CDR3 length: 18
D gene: -
V gene: TRBV4-1
clone size: -
J gene: TRBJ1-3

CDR3 protein: CASSSSRGSQSSSSYEQYF
CDR3 DNA: TGTGCCAGCAGCTCCTCCCGCGGGAGCCAAAGCAGTAGCTCCTACGAGCAGTACTTC
CDR3 length: 19
D gene: TRBD2
V gene: TRBV7-8
clone size: -
J gene: TRBJ2-7

CDR3 protein: CASSSGQNTEAFF
CDR3 DNA: TGCGCCAGCAGCTCGGGACAGAACACTGAAGCTTTCTTT
CDR3 length: 13
D gene: -
V gene: TRBV5-1
clone size: -
J gene: TRBJ1-1

CDR3 protein: CASSPQLSGPNTEAFF
CDR3 DNA: TGTGCCAGCTCACCACAACTTTCAGGTCCGAACACTGAAGCTTTCTTT
CDR3 length: 16
D gene: -
V gene: TRBV18
clone size: once
J gene: TRBJ1-1

CDR3 protein: CASSPRGIIGNTIYF
CDR3 DNA: TGTGCCAGCTCACCAAGGGGGATAATTGGAAACACCATATATTTT
CDR3 length: 15
D gene: -
V gene: TRBV18
clone size: -
J gene: TRBJ1-3

CDR3 protein: CASMALRRGRQETQYF
CDR3 DNA: TGTGCCAGCATGGCCTTAAGGCGGGGACGACAAGAGACCCAGTACTTC
CDR3 length: 16
D gene: -
V gene: TRBV2
clone size: once
J gene: TRBJ2-5

CDR3 protein: CASSYSRGQSYGYTF
CDR3 DNA: TGTGCCAGCAGTTACTCGAGGGGACAGAGTTATGGCTACACCTTC
CDR3 length: 15
D gene: TRBD1
V gene: TRBV6-6
clone size: -
J gene: TRBJ1-2

CDR3 protein: CASSDGGGPSETQYF
CDR3 DNA: TGTGCCAGCAGTGATGGCGGGGGACCGTCAGAGACCCAGTACTTC
CDR3 length: 15
D gene: TRBD2
V gene: TRBV6-1
clone size: -
J gene: TRBJ2-5

CDR3 protein: CASSRDYRYEQYF
CDR3 DNA: TGTGCCAGCAGTAGGGACTACCGGTACGAGCAGTACTTC
CDR3 length: 13
D gene: TRBD2
V gene: TRBV6-5
clone size: -
J gene: TRBJ2-7

CDR3 protein: CASSDKDRGRSDTQYF
CDR3 DNA: TGTGCCAGCAGCGATAAGGACAGGGGGCGATCAGATACGCAGTATTTT
CDR3 length: 16
D gene: TRBD1
V gene: TRBV11-1
clone size: -
J gene: TRBJ2-3

CDR3 protein: CASSSRAGSSYEQYF
CDR3 DNA: TGTGCCAGTAGTTCACGGGCGGGAAGCTCCTACGAGCAGTACTTC
CDR3 length: 15
D gene: -
V gene: TRBV19
clone size: -
J gene: TRBJ2-7

CDR3 protein: CASSQVTARAGELFF
CDR3 DNA: TGCGCCAGCAGCCAAGTGACAGCCCGCGCCGGGGAGCTGTTTTTT
CDR3 length: 15
D gene: -
V gene: TRBV4-3
clone size: few
J gene: TRBJ2-2

CDR3 protein: CASSSQGALTNEQFF
CDR3 DNA: TGTGCCAGCAGCTCCCAGGGGGCGCTTACCAATGAGCAGTTCTTC
CDR3 length: 15
D gene: TRBD1
V gene: TRBV11-2
clone size: -
J gene: TRBJ2-1

CDR3 protein: CSSSLALGHELLFF
CDR3 DNA: TGTTCCAGCAGCTTAGCGCTTGGCCATGAATTGTTGTTCTTC
CDR3 length: 14
D gene: -
V gene: TRBV7-9
clone size: -
J gene: TRBJ2-1

CDR3 protein: CASSLGLGLAKNIQYF
CDR3 DNA: TGTGCCAGCAGCTTAGGTCTCGGGTTGGCCAAAAACATTCAGTACTTC
CDR3 length: 16
D gene: -
V gene: TRBV7-9
clone size: -
J gene: TRBJ2-4

CDR3 protein: CASSLFGTVAYEQYF
CDR3 DNA: TGTGCCAGCAGCTTGTTCGGGACAGTTGCCTACGAGCAGTACTTC
CDR3 length: 15
D gene: TRBD1
V gene: TRBV5-4
clone size: -
J gene: TRBJ2-7

CDR3 protein: CASRSKGGGDTQYF
CDR3 DNA: TGTGCCAGCAGGTCCAAGGGCGGAGGAGATACGCAGTATTTT
CDR3 length: 14
D gene: -
V gene: TRBV6-1
clone size: -
J gene: TRBJ2-3

CDR3 protein: CASSPGTSGSVADTQYF
CDR3 DNA: TGTGCCAGCAGTCCCGGGACTAGCGGGAGTGTGGCAGATACGCAGTATTTT
CDR3 length: 17
D gene: TRBD2
V gene: TRBV28
clone size: -
J gene: TRBJ2-3

CDR3 protein: CASSLALGNTGELFF
CDR3 DNA: TGTGCCAGCAGCTTAGCGCTCGGGAACACCGGGGAGCTGTTTTTT
CDR3 length: 15
D gene: -
V gene: TRBV7-9
clone size: once
J gene: TRBJ2-2

CDR3 protein: CASSDPSVDTQYF
CDR3 DNA: TGTGCCAGCAGTGACCCCTCCGTAGATACGCAGTATTTT
CDR3 length: 13
D gene: -
V gene: TRBV6-4
clone size: -
J gene: TRBJ2-3

CDR3 protein: CASSLVPHLSGNTIYF
CDR3 DNA: TGTGCCAGCAGCTTAGTTCCACACCTCTCTGGAAACACCATATATTTT
CDR3 length: 16
D gene: -
V gene: TRBV7-2
clone size: -
J gene: TRBJ1-3

CDR3 protein: CASCGAGENTEAFF
CDR3 DNA: TGTGCCAGCTGCGGAGCCGGAGAGAACACTGAAGCTTTCTTT
CDR3 length: 14
D gene: -
V gene: TRBV7-6
clone size: -
J gene: TRBJ1-1

CDR3 protein: CASSPGGADTEAFF
CDR3 DNA: TGTGCCAGCAGTCCAGGGGGCGCGGACACTGAAGCTTTCTTT
CDR3 length: 14
D gene: TRBD1
V gene: TRBV6-4
clone size: few
J gene: TRBJ1-1

CDR3 protein: CASSGTTPGGDTQYF
CDR3 DNA: TGTGCCAGCAGTGGGACTACCCCGGGGGGAGATACGCAGTATTTT
CDR3 length: 15
D gene: TRBD2
V gene: TRBV27
clone size: -
J gene: TRBJ2-3

CDR3 protein: CASSLAGAGYNEQFF
CDR3 DNA: TGTGCCAGCAGCTTAGCGGGAGCCGGCTACAATGAGCAGTTCTTC
CDR3 length: 15
D gene: -
V gene: TRBV11-2
clone size: -
J gene: TRBJ2-1

CDR3 protein: CSSSSSGISYEQYF
CDR3 DNA: TGTTCCAGCAGCTCATCCGGGATCTCCTACGAGCAGTACTTC
CDR3 length: 14
D gene: -
V gene: TRBV7-9
clone size: -
J gene: TRBJ2-7

CDR3 protein: CASSLDFEAFF
CDR3 DNA: TGTGCCAGCAGCTTAGACTTTGAAGCTTTCTTT
CDR3 length: 11
D gene: -
V gene: TRBV11-2
clone size: -
J gene: TRBJ1-1

CDR3 protein: CASSSLAGGPTDTQYF
CDR3 DNA: TGCGCCAGCAGCTCACTAGCGGGGGGGCCGACAGATACGCAGTATTTT
CDR3 length: 16
D gene: TRBD2
V gene: TRBV5-1
clone size: -
J gene: TRBJ2-3

CDR3 protein: CASTGEFLHGYTF
CDR3 DNA: TGTGCCAGCACGGGGGAGTTCTTGCATGGCTACACCTTC
CDR3 length: 13
D gene: -
V gene: TRBV2
clone size: once
J gene: TRBJ1-2